The entry below describes one T cell receptor (beta chain). V trimming: 5 bases; J trimming: 4 bases; junction bases outside the gene matches: 10. The germline V gene has CDR1 SEHNR and CDR2 FQNEAQ (reference sequence). CDR3 length equals 16 residues. This specimen belongs to a study of cytomegalovirus exposure and HLA in healthy donors. PCR was performed using 60 Vbeta and 13 Jbeta primers. Clones were read by immunoSEQ multiplex PCR, and TCRdb kept only the in-frame ones, dropping some. This table holds around 150,000 clones, approximately 9% found once. The chain combines TRBV7-9 with TRBJ2-1, with 8 bases lining up with TRBD1. The sample was PBMCs. The sequence was obtained from a male donor in good health and CMV-seronegative. CDR3 nucleotides: TGTGCCAGCAGCCCGACCCAGGGGGCGGGGTACAATGAGCAGTTCTTC. Protein sequence: CASSPTQGAGYNEQFF.